A single sample is the source of the 23 T cell receptor beta chains below, sequenced in a study of T cell repertoires in cytomegalovirus infection. TCRdb re-derived calls from the reads in MiXCR, one entry per CDR3 protein. The table includes fewer than 700,000 distinct CDR3 sequences, approximately 24% detected once. Sequencing input: CD8+ T cells from PBMCs. The source is a human donor in good health (CMV status not recorded). Some clones in this sample may be carry-over from other donors' samples.

This clonotype occurred a few times. The V gene is TRBV27, the J gene TRBJ2-2, with a weak D call TRBD2 (7 bases). The CDR3 has 14 amino acids. Germline V lookup: CDR1 MNHEY, CDR2 SMNVEV (reference sequence). V lost 0 bases to trimming and J lost 10 bases, with 12 bases between them. CDR3 sequence (DNA): TGTGCCAGCAGTTTATCGGGGGGGCTGGAGGAGCTGTTTTTT. This gives the protein CASSLSGGLEELFF.

This clonotype occurred a few times. The genes are TRBV29-1 and TRBJ2-3; TRBD2 matches 9 bases. V shed 0 bases, J shed 4 bases, and the junction held 8 bases outside the gene matches. Germline V CDR1 and CDR2: SQVTM, ANQGSEA. The CDR3 is 16 residues long. CDR3: CSVEDYTSGWADTQYF. The CDR3 DNA reads TGCAGCGTTGAAGATTACACTAGCGGGTGGGCAGATACGCAGTATTTT.

The genes are TRBV10-3 and TRBJ2-2, with D perhaps TRBD2 (5 bases). The ends were cut back, 0 bases at V and 3 bases at J, with 11 bases in the middle. The CDR3 covers 16 residues. The germline CDR1 and CDR2 sequences are ENHRY and SYGVKD. The CDR3 loop reads CAISESTGWDTGELFF. CDR3 nucleotide sequence: TGTGCCATCAGTGAGTCGACGGGGTGGGACACCGGGGAGCTGTTTTTT.

This clonotype came up a few times. The chain has TRBV7-9 and TRBJ2-3; D ambiguous. The CDR3 is 13 residues long. CDR1 and CDR2 from the germline V gene are SEHNR and FQNEAQ (reference sequence). V lost 3 bases to trimming and J lost 2 bases, with 6 bases between them. In DNA, the CDR3 is TGTGCCAGCAGCTTTCACTCCACAGATACGCAGTATTTT. Its translation: CASSFHSTDTQYF.

There are a few counts of this clonotype. This chain uses TRBV6-2 or TRBV6-3 with TRBJ2-5, with TRBD2 as a possible D gene (6 bases). With 2 bases removed from V and 9 bases from J, the gap between germline ends came to 10 bases. The CDR3 has 12 amino acids. CDR1 and CDR2 (germline): MNHEY, SVGEGT. CDR3 DNA: TGTGCCAGCAGTTACCCGGGAGACGCCCAGTACTTC. Translating gives CASSYPGDAQYF.

The chain recombines TRBV7-9 with TRBJ2-1; a possible D gene is TRBD2 (6 bases). Looked up from germline, CDR1 is SEHNR and CDR2 is FQNEAQ (reference sequence). V was pared by 4 bases and J by 0 bases, with 13 bases between. The CDR3 covers 16 residues. The CDR3 DNA is TGTGCCAGCAGCTCCCACCGGGAGAACTCCTACAATGAGCAGTTCTTC. Amino acid sequence: CASSSHRENSYNEQFF.

The chain carries TRBV28 and TRBJ2-5; 9 bases fit TRBD1. This CDR3 is built from 16 residues. V was pared by 3 bases and J by 3 bases, with 8 bases of the junction left unmatched. From germline, CDR1 is MDHEN and CDR2 SYDVKM. As DNA, the CDR3 is TGTGCCAGCAGTTTTTCACAGGGGGCCGGCGAAGAGACCCAGTACTTC. This gives the protein CASSFSQGAGEETQYF.

In this sample, this clonotype turned up a few times. The chain combines TRBV20-1 with TRBJ2-3; no reliable D call. The CDR3 length is 10 residues. Germline values: CDR1 DFQATT, CDR2 SNEGSKA (reference sequence). Deletions cut 7 bases from V and 5 bases from J, with 7 bases between. The CDR3 region is CSVLLDTQYF. In DNA, the CDR3 is TGCAGTGTCCTTTTAGATACGCAGTATTTT.

This clonotype was seen at least ten times. The rearrangement uses TRBV6-2 or TRBV6-3 and TRBJ2-1; no definite D call. The germline V gene has CDR1 MNHEY and CDR2 SVGEGT. CDR3 length equals 13 residues. V was shortened by 7 bases and J by 4 bases, with 11 bases between the two germline ends. This CDR3 is CASTLQSYNEQFF. CDR3 DNA sequence: TGTGCCAGCACCCTACAGAGTTACAATGAGCAGTTCTTC.

This clonotype has only a few counts. CDR3 DNA sequence: TGCAGTGCTAGCGCTGACAGTGAGGGCGCCTATTCACCCCTCCACTTT. The encoded protein is CSASADSEGAYSPLHF. V usage is TRBV20-1 and J usage is TRBJ1-6, with D possibly being TRBD1 (5 bases). In germline, CDR1 is DFQATT, CDR2 SNEGSKA (reference sequence). Trimming took off 3 bases at V and 8 bases at J, with 20 bases between the two ends. The CDR3 consists of 16 residues.

This clonotype was seen repeatedly, ten times or more. J is TRBJ2-2 and V is TRBV7-8, with 14 bases identical to TRBD2. Germline CDR1 reads SGHVS; CDR2 reads FQNEAQ. After removal of 4 bases from V and 0 bases from J, the junction contained 4 bases not matched to a gene. This CDR3 has 18 residues. DNA for the CDR3: TGTGCCAGCAGCTCCTGGACTAGCGGGGGGCCGAACACCGGGGAGCTGTTTTTT. It encodes CASSSWTSGGPNTGELFF.

At least ten counts were recorded for this clonotype. The V and J genes are TRBV5-1 and TRBJ2-7; 7 nucleotides line up with TRBD1. The CDR3 consists of 14 residues. Trimming took 1 base from V and 6 from J; bases not matched to a gene: 7. Per germline, CDR1 SGHRS and CDR2 YFSETQ. This CDR3 reads CASSLNQGVSEQYV. DNA of the CDR3: TGCGCCAGCAGCTTGAACCAGGGGGTTTCCGAGCAGTACGTC.

This clonotype showed up just a few times. V and J are TRBV6-5 and TRBJ2-3; 9 positions match TRBD2. Germline V gene lookup returns CDR1 MNHEY and CDR2 SVGAGI. CDR3 size: 16 residues. V gave up 2 bases and J gave up 5 bases; unmatched junction bases: 8. In DNA form, the CDR3 reads TGTGCCAGCAGTTACCGGCAGCGGGGGGCGAAAGATACGCAGTATTTT. This encodes CASSYRQRGAKDTQYF.

This clonotype has a count of ten or more. The chain is built from TRBV7-6 and TRBJ2-2; weak D call: TRBD2 (5 bases). The V gene lost 3 bases and the J gene lost 7 bases, with 15 bases spanning the gap. CDR3 length equals 15 residues. Germline lookup yields CDR1 SGHVS and CDR2 FNYEAQ. The CDR3 nucleotides read TGTGCCAGCAGCTTTACCGAGGGCCTTCTCGGGGAGCTGTTTTTT. Translation: CASSFTEGLLGELFF.

This clonotype was found a few times. The chain links TRBV28 to TRBJ2-1; 12 bases align to TRBD2. The germline V gene encodes CDR1 MDHEN and CDR2 SYDVKM. The CDR3 sequence is 14 residues long. V trimming: 4 bases; J trimming: 9 bases; junction bases outside the gene matches: 4. CDR3: CASSSSGGDSEQFF. CDR3 sequence (DNA): TGTGCCAGCAGTTCTAGCGGGGGGGATAGTGAGCAGTTCTTC. Drawing the rest from reference TRBV28 and TRBJ2-1, the complete variable domain is DVKVTQSSRYLVKRTGEKVFLECVQDMDHENMFWYRQDPGLGLRLIYFSYDVKMKEKGDIPEGYSVSREKKERFSLILESASTNQTSMYLCASSSSGGDSEQFFGPGTRLTVL.

The chain joins TRBV20-1 to TRBJ2-7, with TRBD1 as a possible D gene (6 bases). The V end was cut by 1 base, the J end by 3 bases, with 13 bases between. The length of the CDR3 is 14 residues. Germline lookup yields CDR1 DFQATT and CDR2 SNEGSKA (reference sequence). The CDR3 reads CSARVRGFGYEQYV. As DNA, the CDR3 is TGCAGTGCTAGAGTTAGGGGGTTTGGCTACGAGCAGTACGTC.

This chain uses TRBV5-1 with TRBJ1-2; 8 bases line up with TRBD1. The CDR3 sequence is 16 residues long. V gave up 0 bases and J gave up 5 bases; unmatched junction bases: 9. Germline V lookup: CDR1 SGHRS, CDR2 YFSETQ. As DNA, the CDR3 is TGCGCCAGCAGCTTGGTGCCCCAGGGGGCAGGGTATGGCTACACCTTC. Translation: CASSLVPQGAGYGYTF.

This clonotype has ten or more counts. The V and J genes are TRBV20-1 and TRBJ1-2, with 7 bases aligning to TRBD1. The CDR3 length is 14 residues. In germline, CDR1 is DFQATT, CDR2 SNEGSKA (reference sequence). Losses at the gene ends were 4 bases for V and 2 bases for J; bases not matched to a gene: 7. DNA of the CDR3: TGCAGTGCTAAACTACAGGGGCTCAACTATGGCTACACCTTC. Its translation is CSAKLQGLNYGYTF.

This rearrangement joins TRBV5-1 to TRBJ2-5; 7 nucleotides agree with TRBD1. The ends lost 2 bases at V and 13 bases at J; junction bases unmatched: 5. The CDR3 is 11 amino acids. In germline, CDR1 is SGHRS, CDR2 YFSETQ. This CDR3 reads CASSFLGQVYF. The DNA of the CDR3 is TGCGCCAGCAGCTTCCTCGGACAGGTGTACTTC.

This clonotype was observed at least ten times. The chain couples TRBV28 to TRBJ2-2; D possibly corresponds to TRBD2 (6 bases). Germline CDR1 MDHEN, CDR2 SYDVKM. Between the trimmed V and J ends, which lost 2 bases and 4 bases, there was a span of 14 bases. The CDR3 loop spans 16 amino acids. CDR3 DNA sequence: TGTGCCAGCAGTTTAGAAAGCGCGGGGCTCACCGGGGAGCTGTTTTTT. It is translated as CASSLESAGLTGELFF.

Many counts were recorded for this clonotype. The chain links TRBV7-9 to TRBJ2-2; unclear D gene. The CDR3 covers 14 residues. Trimming shortened V by 0 bases and J by 7 bases, and 9 bases separated the two germline ends. The germline V gene has CDR1 SEHNR and CDR2 FQNEAQ (reference sequence). The CDR3 loop reads CASSLAQSNGELFF. The CDR3 DNA sequence: TGTGCCAGCAGCTTAGCCCAAAGCAACGGGGAGCTGTTTTTT.

Ten or more counts support this clonotype. V is TRBV7-9 and J is TRBJ1-4; D gene unclear. In germline, CDR1 is SEHNR, CDR2 FQNEAQ (reference sequence). The CDR3 length is 14 residues. V was pared by 1 base and J by 4 bases, with 7 bases between. This chain's CDR3 is CASSLEPFNEKLFF. In DNA, the CDR3 is TGTGCCAGCAGCTTAGAGCCCTTTAATGAAAAACTGTTTTTT. The variable domain in full, completed from reference TRBV7-9 and TRBJ1-4, reads DTGVSQNPRHKITKRGQNVTFRCDPISEHNRLYWYRQTLGQGPEFLTYFQNEAQLEKSRLLSDRFSAERPKGSFSTLEIQRTEQGDSAMYLCASSLEPFNEKLFFGSGTQLSVL.

This clonotype was counted a few times. The chain couples TRBV12-3 or TRBV12-4 to TRBJ2-1; D is perhaps TRBD1 (6 bases). Trimming shortened V by 6 bases and J by 10 bases, and 19 bases separated the two germline ends. The CDR3 has 14 amino acids. The CDR3 DNA reads as TGTGCCAGCAGCCCTAAAGGACAGATGGGAGAGCAGTTCTTC. As protein: CASSPKGQMGEQFF.